The present T cell receptor (beta chain) was sequenced within a study of blood T cell repertoires in COVID-19. Data came from immunoSEQ multiplex PCR; TCRdb stores just in-frame clones and leaves some out. This sample has 210,000 or so clones, with just over 85% found just once. The CDR3 length is 13 residues. CDR1 and CDR2 from the germline V gene are LGHDT and YNNKEL (reference sequence). The trim removed 6 bases at V and 9 bases at J, leaving 8 bases unmatched. The specimen sequenced was peripheral blood. The sequence was obtained from a middle-aged man with acute or convalescent COVID-19. This chain joins TRBV3-1 (or the pseudogene TRBV3-2) and TRBJ2-1; 7 bases align to TRBD1. As DNA, the CDR3 is TGTGCCAGCAGGATACACAGGGGTGGTGAGCAGTTCTTC. Translated, it gives CASRIHRGGEQFF.